These 9 T cell receptor beta chains were sequenced from one sample in a study of shared clonotypes between healthy human individuals. Assay used: immunoSEQ multiplex PCR; TCRdb lists only in-frame clones, some missing. The repertoire has 400,000 to 600,000 clones, roughly 80% of them found once; the top ten carry about 13%. Material: PBMCs. The receptors here all came from a woman aged 40-49 years in good health. Some clones in this sample may be carry-over from other donors' samples.

The V and J genes are TRBV5-4 and TRBJ1-2; D is perhaps TRBD1 (5 bases). CDR3 length: 12 residues. Trimming left V 3 bases short and J 4 bases short, with 7 bases between. CDR1 and CDR2 from the germline V gene are SGHNT and YYREEE (reference sequence). The CDR3 region is CASSSDSYGYTF. CDR3 nucleotides: TGTGCCAGCAGCTCTGACAGCTATGGCTACACCTTC.

The chain is built from TRBV19 and TRBJ2-2, with 13 bases identical to TRBD2. Germline CDR1 is LNHDA and CDR2 is SQIVND (reference sequence). Trimming cost V 3 bases and J 5 bases; bases outside gene matches: 3. The CDR3 spans 16 residues. CDR3 bases: TGTGCCAGTAGTATGACTAGCGGGAGGTTGACCGGGGAGCTGTTTTTT. Protein: CASSMTSGRLTGELFF.

This chain joins TRBV28 and TRBJ2-7; possibly TRBD1 for D (6 bases). Trimming stripped 7 bases from V and 1 base from J, with 11 bases between. CDR1 is MDHEN and CDR2 is SYDVKM in the germline V gene. The CDR3 extends over 13 amino acids. CDR3 residues: CASNTDRSYEQYF. The CDR3 DNA follows: TGTGCCAGCAATACTGACAGGTCCTACGAGCAGTACTTC.

The gene calls are TRBV4-2 and TRBJ1-2; the match to TRBD1 covers 12 bases. Trimming at V came to 5 bases and at J to 2 bases, leaving 12 bases not matched to a gene. The CDR3 is 18 residues long. In germline, CDR1 is LGHNA, CDR2 YNFKEQ. The CDR3 is CASSLRSGTGGWNYGYTF. The CDR3 nucleotides are TGTGCCAGCAGCTTACGCTCCGGGACAGGGGGCTGGAACTATGGCTACACCTTC.

With regard to this clone: The sample contains more than one DNA sequence encoding this CDR3. V usage is TRBV5-1 and J usage is TRBJ2-3; D is unresolved. Per the germline V gene, CDR1 is SGHRS and CDR2 is YFSETQ. V was clipped by 0 bases and J by 2 bases, with 7 bases between them. This CDR3 is 14 amino acids long. DNA for the CDR3: TGCGCCAGCAGCTTGGCTAGTTCCACAGATACGCAGTATTTT. Its protein product is CASSLASSTDTQYF.

This chain connects TRBV7-3 to TRBJ2-5, with D possibly matching TRBD2 (6 bases). CDR1 and CDR2 from the germline V gene are SGHTA and FQGTGA. The CDR3 covers 14 residues. Trimming cost V 10 bases and J 2 bases, with 17 bases left between them. In DNA, the CDR3 is TGTGCCATCTCATGGGGGGTAGAGCAAGAGACCCAGTACTTC. Its protein product is CAISWGVEQETQYF.

The chain has TRBV6-1 and TRBJ1-5; D remains ambiguous. Trimming removed 3 bases from V and 0 bases from J, with 12 bases in between. The CDR3 is 16 residues long. CDR1 and CDR2 (germline): MNHNS, SASEGT. The CDR3 sequence: CASSETSTYSNQPQHF. CDR3 coding DNA: TGTGCCAGCAGTGAGACCTCCACCTATAGCAATCAGCCCCAGCATTTT.

Concerning this clone itself: The sample has other DNA sequences that encode this CDR3 too. The V and J genes are TRBV18 and TRBJ2-7; TRBD1 matches 10 bases. Per the germline V gene, CDR1 is KGHSH and CDR2 is LQKENI. The junction had 6 bases not matched to a gene; V was cut back by 3 bases and J by 7 bases. This CDR3 is built from 14 residues. The CDR3 bases are TGTGCCAGCTCACCCCGACAGGGGGCGTATGAGCAGTACTTC. Translating it yields CASSPRQGAYEQYF.

The rearrangement links TRBV10-3 to TRBJ1-1; D is ambiguous. Germline V lookup: CDR1 ENHRY, CDR2 SYGVKD. Trimming shortened V by 4 bases and J by 3 bases, and 6 bases separated the two germline ends. CDR3 length equals 12 residues. The CDR3 reads CAISVGDTEAFF. CDR3 nucleotides: TGTGCCATCAGTGTCGGGGACACTGAAGCTTTCTTT.